These T cell receptor beta chains were read from a single sample in a study of radiotherapy plus CTLA-4 blockade in lung cancer. The table came from immunoSEQ multiplex PCR; TCRdb's copy has only in-frame clones and leaves some out. The sample includes roughly 110,000 clones, about 85% of them seen just once. Sample: peripheral blood, taken from a patient treated with radiotherapy plus ipilimumab. The receptors come from a human donor with non-small cell lung cancer that progressed on radiotherapy plus ipilimumab. Some clones in this sample may be carry-over from other donors' samples. CDR3s include the opening cysteine and the closing phenylalanine or tryptophan. The D gene is left open where the match is weak. Clone sizes are given selectively: once, few, many, or a class where the clone is expanded.

abundance: .; j_gene: TRBJ1-2; d_gene: TRBD1; v_gene: TRBV6-5; CDR3nt: TGTGCCAGCAGTTACCTGGGACAGGTCTATGGCTACACCTTC; CDR3aa: CASSYLGQVYGYTF
abundance: .; j_gene: TRBJ2-3; d_gene: TRBD2; v_gene: TRBV9; CDR3nt: TGTGCCAGCAGCGTAGTCTCTAGCGGGGGCTTAGATACGCAGTATTTT; CDR3aa: CASSVVSSGGLDTQYF
abundance: .; j_gene: TRBJ2-1; d_gene: TRBD2; v_gene: TRBV5-1; CDR3nt: TGCGCCAGCAGCCCCGGACTAGCGGGGCCGCGTTCCTACAATGAGCAGTTCTTC; CDR3aa: CASSPGLAGPRSYNEQFF
abundance: .; j_gene: TRBJ1-1; d_gene: TRBD1; v_gene: TRBV9; CDR3nt: TGTGCCAGCAGCGCCCGAGGAGACTCACAGGGGACCACTGAAGCTTTCTTT; CDR3aa: CASSARGDSQGTTEAFF
abundance: once; j_gene: TRBJ1-2; d_gene: TRBD1; v_gene: TRBV4-3; CDR3nt: TGCGCCAGCAGCCAAGATCCCCAGGGGGCCTATGGCTACACCTTC; CDR3aa: CASSQDPQGAYGYTF
abundance: .; j_gene: TRBJ1-4; d_gene: TRBD1; v_gene: TRBV19; CDR3nt: TGTGCCAGTAGGAAGGACAGGGATGAAAAACTGTTTTTT; CDR3aa: CASRKDRDEKLFF
abundance: .; j_gene: TRBJ2-5; d_gene: .; v_gene: TRBV11-3; CDR3nt: TGTGCCAGCAGCTTAGTTCAGACGGAGACCCAGTACTTC; CDR3aa: CASSLVQTETQYF
abundance: once; j_gene: TRBJ2-3; d_gene: .; v_gene: TRBV7-3; CDR3nt: TGTGCCAGCAGCTTAAGCGGGGGCGGGGTACCGCAGTATTTT; CDR3aa: CASSLSGGGVPQYF
abundance: .; j_gene: TRBJ1-2; d_gene: TRBD1; v_gene: TRBV5-1; CDR3nt: TGCGCCAGCAGCTTGGACCCGGGACAGTTCGCCCGGGGCTACACCTTC; CDR3aa: CASSLDPGQFARGYTF
abundance: few; j_gene: TRBJ1-5; d_gene: .; v_gene: TRBV30; CDR3nt: TGTGCCTGGAGTGGAAATAGCAATCAGCCCCAGCATTTT; CDR3aa: CAWSGNSNQPQHF
abundance: .; j_gene: TRBJ1-1; d_gene: TRBD1; v_gene: TRBV6-1; CDR3nt: TGTGCCAGCAGTGAAACAGGGGCTGAAGCTTTCTTT; CDR3aa: CASSETGAEAFF
abundance: .; j_gene: TRBJ1-2; d_gene: .; v_gene: TRBV4-1; CDR3nt: TGCGCCAGCAGCCAAGGTTCAGGGTTTGCCTATGGCTACACCTTC; CDR3aa: CASSQGSGFAYGYTF
abundance: .; j_gene: TRBJ2-3; d_gene: TRBD1; v_gene: TRBV10-3; CDR3nt: TGTGCCATCAGTGAGGTACAGGGGGCCGCAGATACGCAGTATTTT; CDR3aa: CAISEVQGAADTQYF
abundance: .; j_gene: TRBJ1-1; d_gene: .; v_gene: TRBV6-5; CDR3nt: TGTGCCAGCAGTTACTCGAAAGGGGGCACTGAAGCTTTCTTT; CDR3aa: CASSYSKGGTEAFF
abundance: .; j_gene: TRBJ1-3; d_gene: TRBD1; v_gene: TRBV4-3; CDR3nt: TGCGCCAGCAGCCGGGGACAGGGGGCCCTTGGGGACACCATATATTTT; CDR3aa: CASSRGQGALGDTIYF
abundance: .; j_gene: TRBJ1-2; d_gene: .; v_gene: TRBV4-3; CDR3nt: TGCGCCAGCAGCCACCCTGGGGCGGGCGGAGGCTACACCTTC; CDR3aa: CASSHPGAGGGYTF
abundance: few; j_gene: TRBJ2-6; d_gene: TRBD1; v_gene: TRBV5-1; CDR3nt: TGCGCCAGCAACACAGGGGATGGGGCCAACGTCCTGACTTTC; CDR3aa: CASNTGDGANVLTF
abundance: .; j_gene: TRBJ2-2; d_gene: TRBD2; v_gene: TRBV7-2; CDR3nt: TGTGCCAGCAGCCTGATAGCGGGCGGGGAGCTGTTTTTT; CDR3aa: CASSLIAGGELFF
abundance: .; j_gene: TRBJ2-3; d_gene: .; v_gene: TRBV9; CDR3nt: TGTGCCAGCAGCGAGAAGTTAGGGGGCACAGATACGCAGTATTTT; CDR3aa: CASSEKLGGTDTQYF
abundance: .; j_gene: TRBJ2-6; d_gene: .; v_gene: TRBV5-1; CDR3nt: TGCGCCAGCAGCTTGGAGACAGGAAACTCTGGGGCCAACGTCCTGACTTTC; CDR3aa: CASSLETGNSGANVLTF
abundance: once; j_gene: TRBJ1-2; d_gene: TRBD1; v_gene: TRBV10-3; CDR3nt: TGTGCCATCAGTGGACCGCGCCGGACAGGGGGAAACTATGGCTACACCTTC; CDR3aa: CAISGPRRTGGNYGYTF
abundance: once; j_gene: TRBJ1-3; d_gene: .; v_gene: TRBV10-3; CDR3nt: TGTGCCATCAGTGAGTCGGGGGTGGCTGGAAACACCATATATTTT; CDR3aa: CAISESGVAGNTIYF
abundance: .; j_gene: TRBJ2-1; d_gene: .; v_gene: TRBV10-3; CDR3nt: TGTGCCATCAAACAGGGTTCCTACAATGAGCAGTTCTTC; CDR3aa: CAIKQGSYNEQFF
abundance: few; j_gene: TRBJ2-2; d_gene: .; v_gene: TRBV27; CDR3nt: TGTGCCAGCAGTTCGGGACCCTGGAACACCGGGGAGCTGTTTTTT; CDR3aa: CASSSGPWNTGELFF
abundance: .; j_gene: TRBJ2-3; d_gene: TRBD2; v_gene: TRBV7-2; CDR3nt: TGTGCCAGCAGCCTACGTCCCGGACTAGCGAGCACAGATACGCAGTATTTT; CDR3aa: CASSLRPGLASTDTQYF
abundance: few; j_gene: TRBJ2-6; d_gene: .; v_gene: TRBV30; CDR3nt: TGTGCCTTACAGGGCTCTGGGGCCAACGTCCTGACTTTC; CDR3aa: CALQGSGANVLTF
abundance: .; j_gene: TRBJ2-7; d_gene: .; v_gene: TRBV19; CDR3nt: TGTGCCAGTAGTATAGCCCACAGTCGCGACGAGCAGTACTTC; CDR3aa: CASSIAHSRDEQYF
abundance: .; j_gene: TRBJ1-4; d_gene: .; v_gene: TRBV27; CDR3nt: TGTGCCAGCAGTCGGAAGGGGTACCGTGATGAAAAACTGTTTTTT; CDR3aa: CASSRKGYRDEKLFF
abundance: .; j_gene: TRBJ1-1; d_gene: .; v_gene: TRBV5-1; CDR3nt: TGCGCCAGCAGCTCATTACAGGGATCGGAAGCTTTCTTT; CDR3aa: CASSSLQGSEAFF
abundance: few; j_gene: TRBJ2-5; d_gene: TRBD2; v_gene: TRBV6-5; CDR3nt: TGTGCCAGCAAACCGAGGACTAGCGGGGAAGAGACCCAGTACTTC; CDR3aa: CASKPRTSGEETQYF